This TCR beta chain was sequenced during a study of control samples from healthy donors and cancer patients. V dropped 1 base and J dropped 7 bases, with 14 bases sitting between them. CDR3 length equals 16 residues. Germline loops: CDR1 LGHDT, CDR2 YNNKEL (reference sequence). Using immunoSEQ multiplex PCR, the repertoire was profiled, and TCRdb retains in-frame clones only, with some absent. The sample yields 70,000 or so clones, about 80% seen once. This clone turned up a few times. Sequenced input: PBMCs. This chain connects TRBV3-1 (or the pseudogene TRBV3-2) to TRBJ1-6, with a tentative D call TRBD1 (5 bases). This TCR was sampled from a woman aged 45-59 years with lung cancer. CDR3: CASSQGWGSQNSPLHF. The CDR3 nucleotides read TGTGCCAGCAGCCAAGGCTGGGGGTCGCAAAATTCACCCCTCCACTTT.